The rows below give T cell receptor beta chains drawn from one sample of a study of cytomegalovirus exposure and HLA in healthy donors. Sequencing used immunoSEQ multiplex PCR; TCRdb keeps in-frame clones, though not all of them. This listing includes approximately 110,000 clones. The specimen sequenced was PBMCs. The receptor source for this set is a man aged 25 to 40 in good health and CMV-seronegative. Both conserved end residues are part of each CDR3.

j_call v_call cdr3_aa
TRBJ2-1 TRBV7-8 CASSPGRDRKQFF
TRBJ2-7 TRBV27 CASSFAGLGYEQYF
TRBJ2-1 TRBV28 CASSLFGTANNEQFF
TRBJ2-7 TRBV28 CASSLPRREGPEQYF
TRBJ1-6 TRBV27 CASSFRGGAGNSPLHF
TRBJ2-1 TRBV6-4 CASSPQGIPYNEQFF
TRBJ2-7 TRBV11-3 CASSPGVGSSYEQYF
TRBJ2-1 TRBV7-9 CASSLLDPFRGEQFF
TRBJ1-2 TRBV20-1 CSAGHLGYTF
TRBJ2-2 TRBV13 CASSRKTGGELFF
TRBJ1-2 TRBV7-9 CASSLRGLGYTF
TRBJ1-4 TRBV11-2 CASSLGRGLTVEKLFF
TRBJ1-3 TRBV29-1 CSVEDRQLFGNTIYF
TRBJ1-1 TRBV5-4 CASSLAEGAAFF
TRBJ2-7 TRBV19 CASRGTVNSYEQYF
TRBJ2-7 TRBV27 CASSLRDRVYEQYF
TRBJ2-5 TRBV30 CAWSDGTPGPGTQYF
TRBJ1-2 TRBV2 CASSENRGDYGYTF
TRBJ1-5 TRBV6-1 CASSEEWRLQPQHF
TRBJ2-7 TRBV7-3 CASSLMGPRGWGDHEQYF
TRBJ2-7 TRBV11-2 CASSTTGKLLYEQYF
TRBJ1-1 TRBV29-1 CSVEGQNTEAFF